This T cell receptor beta chain originates from a study of T cells expressing NK-cell markers. The study, taken as a whole, reports: The share of CD8+ T cells held by dominant NKG2C+ clonotypes was 1.0-7.0% in about six donors. These same clonotypes (in four donors) also led the CD3+CD56-NKG2C+ fraction.

From germline, CDR1 is SGHDT and CDR2 YYEEEE. This CDR3 comprises 15 residues. TCRdb reanalyzed the 5' RACE reads and collapses them to one entry per CDR3 protein, without DNA. The sample includes roughly 430,000 distinct CDR3 sequences. Worth noting for this clonotype: Its antigen is still unknown.

The rearrangement joins TRBV5-6 to TRBJ2-1; TCRdb selects TRBD1, and the lack of DNA leaves this call unchecked. The TCR sequence derives from a woman between 18 and 70 years old in good health. The sample was blood T cells: a sorted CD56 or NKG2C T cell subset, CD4+ or CD8+ T cells, or bulk PBMC T cells (not recorded which). CDR3 protein: CASSLGGSGRDEQFF.